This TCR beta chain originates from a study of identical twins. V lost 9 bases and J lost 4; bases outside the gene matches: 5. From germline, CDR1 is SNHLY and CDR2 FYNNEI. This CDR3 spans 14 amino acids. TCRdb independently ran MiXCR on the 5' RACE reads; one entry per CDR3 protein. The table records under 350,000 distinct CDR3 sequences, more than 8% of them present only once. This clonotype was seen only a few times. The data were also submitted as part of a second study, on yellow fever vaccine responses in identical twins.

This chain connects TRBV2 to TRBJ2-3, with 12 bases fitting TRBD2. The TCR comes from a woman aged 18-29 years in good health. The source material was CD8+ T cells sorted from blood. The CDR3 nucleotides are TGTGCCAGTTGGCTAGCGGGAGGGGCAGATACGCAGTATTTT. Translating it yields CASWLAGGADTQYF.